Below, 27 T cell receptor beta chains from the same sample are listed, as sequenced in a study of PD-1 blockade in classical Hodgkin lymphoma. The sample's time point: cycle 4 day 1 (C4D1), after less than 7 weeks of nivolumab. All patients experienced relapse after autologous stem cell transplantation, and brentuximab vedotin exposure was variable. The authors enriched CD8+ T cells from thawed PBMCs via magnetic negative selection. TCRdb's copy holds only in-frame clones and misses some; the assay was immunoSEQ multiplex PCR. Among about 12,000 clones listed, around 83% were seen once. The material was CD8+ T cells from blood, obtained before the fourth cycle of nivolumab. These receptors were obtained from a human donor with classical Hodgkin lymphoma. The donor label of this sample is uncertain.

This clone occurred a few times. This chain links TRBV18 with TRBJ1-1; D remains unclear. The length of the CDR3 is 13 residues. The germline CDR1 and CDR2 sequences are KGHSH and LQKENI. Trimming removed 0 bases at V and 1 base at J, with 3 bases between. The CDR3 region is CASSPPPNTEAFF. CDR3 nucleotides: TGTGCCAGCTCACCACCCCCGAACACTGAAGCTTTCTTT.

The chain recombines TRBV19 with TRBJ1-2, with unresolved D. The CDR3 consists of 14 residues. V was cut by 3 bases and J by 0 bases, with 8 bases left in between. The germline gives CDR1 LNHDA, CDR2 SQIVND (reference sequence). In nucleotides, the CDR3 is TGTGCCAGTAGTATCGAGAACCCTAACTATGGCTACACCTTC. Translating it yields CASSIENPNYGYTF.

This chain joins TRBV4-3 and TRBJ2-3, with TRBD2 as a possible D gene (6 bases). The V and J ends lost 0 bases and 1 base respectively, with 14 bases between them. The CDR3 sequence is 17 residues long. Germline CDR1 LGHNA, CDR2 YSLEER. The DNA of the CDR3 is TGCGCCAGCAGCCAAGATCCCGCGGCTAGCGGCACAGATACGCAGTATTTT. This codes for CASSQDPAASGTDTQYF.

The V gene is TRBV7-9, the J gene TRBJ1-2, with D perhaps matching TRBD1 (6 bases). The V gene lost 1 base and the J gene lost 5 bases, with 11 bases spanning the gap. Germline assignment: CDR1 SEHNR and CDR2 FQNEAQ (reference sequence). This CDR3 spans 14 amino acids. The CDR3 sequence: CASSLGTVLYGYTF. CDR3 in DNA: TGTGCCAGCAGCTTAGGGACAGTTTTATATGGCTACACCTTC.

DNA of the CDR3: TGTGCCTCCGGGACACTGAACACTGAAGCTTTCTTT. Protein sequence: CASGTLNTEAFF. The rearrangement joins TRBV10-3 to TRBJ1-1; TRBD1 might be the D (6 bases). There are 12 residues in the CDR3. Trimming took off 11 bases at V and 0 bases at J, with 10 bases between the two ends. Looked up from germline, CDR1 is ENHRY and CDR2 is SYGVKD.

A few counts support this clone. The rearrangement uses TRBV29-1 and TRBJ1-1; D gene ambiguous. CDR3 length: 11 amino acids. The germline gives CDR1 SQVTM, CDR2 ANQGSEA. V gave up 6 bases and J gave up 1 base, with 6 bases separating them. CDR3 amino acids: CSVEENTEAFF. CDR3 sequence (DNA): TGCAGCGTCGAGGAGAACACTGAAGCTTTCTTT.

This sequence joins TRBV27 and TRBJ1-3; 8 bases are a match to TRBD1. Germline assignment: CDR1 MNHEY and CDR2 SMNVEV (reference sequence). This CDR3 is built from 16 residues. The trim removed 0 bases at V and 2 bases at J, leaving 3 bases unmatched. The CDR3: CASSLSPQGAGNTIYF. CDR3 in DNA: TGTGCCAGCAGTTTATCCCCACAGGGGGCTGGAAACACCATATATTTT.

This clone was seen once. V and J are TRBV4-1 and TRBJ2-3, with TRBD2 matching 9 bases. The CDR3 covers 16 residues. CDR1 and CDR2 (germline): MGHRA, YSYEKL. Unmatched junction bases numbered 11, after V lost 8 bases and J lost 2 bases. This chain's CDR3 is CASAWPASGNTDTQYF. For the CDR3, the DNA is TGCGCCAGCGCCTGGCCCGCTAGCGGGAACACAGATACGCAGTATTTT.

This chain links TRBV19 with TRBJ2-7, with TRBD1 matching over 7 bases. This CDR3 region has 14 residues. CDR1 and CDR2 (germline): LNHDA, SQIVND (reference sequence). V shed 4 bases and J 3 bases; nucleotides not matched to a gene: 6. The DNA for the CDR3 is TGTGCCAGTAGTACCCCACAGGGGATCTACGAGCAGTACTTC. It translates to CASSTPQGIYEQYF.

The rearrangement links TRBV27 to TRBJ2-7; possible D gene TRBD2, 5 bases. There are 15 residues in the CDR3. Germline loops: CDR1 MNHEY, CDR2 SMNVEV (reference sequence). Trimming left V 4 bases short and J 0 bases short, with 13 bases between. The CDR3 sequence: CASSSPGSHSYEQYF. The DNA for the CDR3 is TGTGCCAGCAGTTCACCGGGATCTCACTCCTACGAGCAGTACTTC.

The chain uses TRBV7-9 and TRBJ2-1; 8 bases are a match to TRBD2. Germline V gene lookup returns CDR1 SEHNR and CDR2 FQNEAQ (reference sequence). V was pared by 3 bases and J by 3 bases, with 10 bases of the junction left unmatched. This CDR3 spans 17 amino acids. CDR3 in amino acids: CASSFGLREEVYNEQFF. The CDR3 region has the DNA TGTGCCAGCAGCTTCGGACTGCGGGAGGAAGTCTACAATGAGCAGTTCTTC.

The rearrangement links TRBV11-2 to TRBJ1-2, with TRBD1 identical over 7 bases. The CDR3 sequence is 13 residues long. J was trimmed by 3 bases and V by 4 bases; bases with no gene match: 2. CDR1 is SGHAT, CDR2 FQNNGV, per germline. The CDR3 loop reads CASSSTGHYGYTF. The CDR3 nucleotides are TGTGCCAGCAGCTCGACAGGGCACTATGGCTACACCTTC.

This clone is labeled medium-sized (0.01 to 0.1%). For the CDR3, the DNA is TGTGCCAGCCATCCAGGGGACTATGGCTACACCTTC. This translates into CASHPGDYGYTF. The chain recombines TRBV6-6 with TRBJ1-2, with D perhaps matching TRBD1 (6 bases). The CDR3 is made up of 12 amino acids. Between the trimmed V and J ends, which lost 8 bases and 3 bases, there was a span of 10 bases. CDR1 and CDR2 from the germline V gene are MNHNY and SVGAGI (reference sequence).

The CDR3, as DNA: TGTGCCAGCAGTGATGGTCTTATATCCAAAGACGAGCAGTACTTC. Translating gives CASSDGLISKDEQYF. The chain employs TRBV2 and TRBJ2-7; D is undetermined. Germline CDR1 is SNHLY and CDR2 is FYNNEI. With 3 bases removed from V and 5 bases from J, the gap between germline ends came to 17 bases. The CDR3 loop spans 15 amino acids.

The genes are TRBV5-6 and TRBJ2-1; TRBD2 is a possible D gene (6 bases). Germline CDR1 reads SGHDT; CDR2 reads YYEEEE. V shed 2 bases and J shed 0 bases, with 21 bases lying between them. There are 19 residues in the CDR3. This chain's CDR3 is CASSFRDSHFLSSYNEQFF. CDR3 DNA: TGTGCCAGCAGCTTCCGGGACTCACATTTCTTAAGCTCCTACAATGAGCAGTTCTTC.

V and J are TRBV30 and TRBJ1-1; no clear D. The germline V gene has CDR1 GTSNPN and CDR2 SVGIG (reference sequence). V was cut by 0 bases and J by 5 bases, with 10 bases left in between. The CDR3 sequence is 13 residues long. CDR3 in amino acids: CAWSVSRTTEAFF. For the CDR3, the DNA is TGTGCCTGGAGTGTTTCCCGGACGACTGAAGCTTTCTTT.

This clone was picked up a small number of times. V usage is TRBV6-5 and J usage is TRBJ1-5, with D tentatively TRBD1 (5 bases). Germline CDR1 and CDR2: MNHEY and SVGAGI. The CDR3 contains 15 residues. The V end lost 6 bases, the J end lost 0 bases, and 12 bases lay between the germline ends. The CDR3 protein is CASSDSSISNQPQHF. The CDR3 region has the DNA TGTGCCAGCAGCGACAGTTCAATTAGCAATCAGCCCCAGCATTTT.

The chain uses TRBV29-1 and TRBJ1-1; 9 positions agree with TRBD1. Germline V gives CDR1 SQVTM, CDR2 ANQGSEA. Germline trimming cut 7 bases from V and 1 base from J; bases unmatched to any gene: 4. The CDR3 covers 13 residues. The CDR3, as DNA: TGCAGCGCGAGGACAGGGGCGAACACTGAAGCTTTCTTT. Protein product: CSARTGANTEAFF. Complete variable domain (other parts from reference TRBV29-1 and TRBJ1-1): SAVISQKPSRDICQRGTSLTIQCQVDSQVTMMFWYRQQPGQSLTLIATANQGSEATYESGFVIDKFPISRPNLTFSTLTVSNMSPEDSSIYLCSARTGANTEAFFGQGTRLTVV.

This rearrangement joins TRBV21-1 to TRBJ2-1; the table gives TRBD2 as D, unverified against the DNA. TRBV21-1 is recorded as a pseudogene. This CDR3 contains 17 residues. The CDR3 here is CASSKVRRRAGIFEQFF. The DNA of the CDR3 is TGTGCCAGCAGCAAAGTAAGAAGGAGGGCCGGGATTTTTGAGCAGTTCTTC.

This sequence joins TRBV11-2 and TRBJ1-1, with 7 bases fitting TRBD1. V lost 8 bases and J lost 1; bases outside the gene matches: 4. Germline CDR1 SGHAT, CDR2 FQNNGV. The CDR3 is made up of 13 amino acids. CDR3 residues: CASEGQTNTEAFF. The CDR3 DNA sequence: TGTGCCAGCGAGGGACAGACGAACACTGAAGCTTTCTTT.

CDR3 nucleotide sequence: TGTGCCAGCAGCAAACTAGCGGGAGGGCCCTACGAGCAGTACTTC. It yields the protein CASSKLAGGPYEQYF. The rearrangement uses TRBV7-9 and TRBJ2-7; 13 bases line up with TRBD2. The CDR3 has 15 residues. Germline lookup yields CDR1 SEHNR and CDR2 FQNEAQ (reference sequence). With V trimmed by 5 bases and J by 2 bases, 3 bases remained unmatched.

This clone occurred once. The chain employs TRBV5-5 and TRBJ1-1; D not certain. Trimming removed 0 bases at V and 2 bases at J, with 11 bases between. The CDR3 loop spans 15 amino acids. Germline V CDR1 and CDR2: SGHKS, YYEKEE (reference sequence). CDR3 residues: CASSLGLVCNTEAFF. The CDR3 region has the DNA TGTGCCAGCAGCTTGGGCCTAGTCTGCAACACTGAAGCTTTCTTT.

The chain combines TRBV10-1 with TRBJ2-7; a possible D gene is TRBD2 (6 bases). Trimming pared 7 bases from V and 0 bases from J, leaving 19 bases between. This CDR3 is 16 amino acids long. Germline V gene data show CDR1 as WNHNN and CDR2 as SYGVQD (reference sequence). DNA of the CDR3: TGCGCCAGCATAACCGGAGAGCGGGTGCCCTCCTACGAGCAGTACTTC. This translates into CASITGERVPSYEQYF.

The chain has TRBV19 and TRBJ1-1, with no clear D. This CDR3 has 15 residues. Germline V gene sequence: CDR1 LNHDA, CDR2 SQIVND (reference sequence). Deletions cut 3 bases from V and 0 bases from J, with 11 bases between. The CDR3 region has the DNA TGTGCCAGTAGTATGGCCGACCTATTGAACACTGAAGCTTTCTTT. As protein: CASSMADLLNTEAFF.

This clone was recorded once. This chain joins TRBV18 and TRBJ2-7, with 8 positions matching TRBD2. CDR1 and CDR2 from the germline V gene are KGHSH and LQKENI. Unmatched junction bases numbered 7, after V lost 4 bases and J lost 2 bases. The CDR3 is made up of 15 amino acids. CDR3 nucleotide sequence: TGTGCCAGCTCACATGCCCAGCGGGAGCCCTACGAGCAGTACTTC. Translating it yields CASSHAQREPYEQYF.

The CDR3 loop reads CASSLGYVLDTEAFF. The CDR3 DNA follows: TGTGCCAGCAGCTTGGGGTACGTTTTGGACACTGAAGCTTTCTTT. The chain employs TRBV5-4 and TRBJ1-1; the D is unclear. The CDR3 is made up of 15 amino acids. CDR1 is SGHNT, CDR2 YYREEE, per germline (reference sequence). V was shortened by 0 bases and J by 3 bases, with 12 bases between the two germline ends.

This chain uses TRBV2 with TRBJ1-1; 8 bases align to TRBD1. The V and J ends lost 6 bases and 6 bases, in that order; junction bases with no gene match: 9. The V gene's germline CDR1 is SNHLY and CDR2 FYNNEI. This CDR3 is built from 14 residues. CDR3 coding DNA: TGTGCCAGCAGGACAGACAGGGGAAATGCTGAAGCTTTCTTT. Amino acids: CASRTDRGNAEAFF.